These 23 T cell receptor beta chains originate from one sample sequenced in a study of cytomegalovirus exposure and HLA in healthy donors. The PCR contained 60 Vbeta and 13 Jbeta primers. Clones were sequenced by immunoSEQ multiplex PCR, and TCRdb holds only the in-frame ones, with some missing. The sample holds 100,000 to 150,000 clones; around 78% are singletons and the top ten take approximately 1.6%. Sequenced input: PBMCs. The origin of the receptors is a woman aged 18-29 years in good health and CMV-seronegative.

This chain links TRBV7-9 with TRBJ2-1, with D possibly TRBD2 on 6 matching bases. Germline V lookup: CDR1 SEHNR, CDR2 FQNEAQ (reference sequence). The CDR3 sequence is 15 residues long. Trimming took off 6 bases at V and 1 base at J, with 13 bases between the two ends. CDR3 bases: TGTGCCAGCAGTCTTGACGGGGGATCCTACAATGAGCAGTTCTTC. Translating gives CASSLDGGSYNEQFF.

The rearrangement links TRBV27 to TRBJ2-5; TRBD1 might be the D (6 bases). Germline CDR1 reads MNHEY; CDR2 reads SMNVEV (reference sequence). V lost 6 bases to trimming and J lost 5 bases, with 10 bases between them. This CDR3 comprises 12 residues. This CDR3 is CASSTTGETQYF. CDR3 DNA sequence: TGTGCCAGCAGCACCACAGGGGAGACCCAGTACTTC.

As concerns this clone: Other DNA variants within this sample encode the same CDR3. V usage is TRBV6-5 and J usage is TRBJ2-7, with D tentatively TRBD1 (6 bases). Trimming removed 4 bases from V and 3 bases from J, with 10 bases in between. The CDR3 is 13 amino acids. From germline, CDR1 is MNHEY and CDR2 SVGAGI. The CDR3 DNA reads as TGTGCCAGCAGTTCCGGACAGCGCTACGAGCAGTACTTC. Its protein is CASSSGQRYEQYF.

The chain carries TRBV5-1 and TRBJ2-2; D ambiguous. Germline lookup yields CDR1 SGHRS and CDR2 YFSETQ. The V end lost 0 bases, the J end lost 11 bases, and 5 bases lay between the germline ends. The CDR3 loop spans 11 amino acids. The CDR3 DNA is TGCGCCAGCAGCTTGGCTAATGAGCTGTTTTTT. Encoded protein: CASSLANELFF.

The chain employs TRBV10-1 and TRBJ2-3, with D perhaps matching TRBD2 (5 bases). Trimming took off 8 bases at V and 4 bases at J, with 10 bases between the two ends. CDR1 is WNHNN and CDR2 is SYGVQD in the germline V gene (reference sequence). The CDR3 is made up of 12 amino acids. DNA for the CDR3: TGCGCCAGCGGCGGACTGTCAGATACGCAGTATTTT. It specifies CASGGLSDTQYF.

The V gene is TRBV10-3, the J gene TRBJ1-2; D is unresolved. Germline V gene sequence: CDR1 ENHRY, CDR2 SYGVKD. V was cut by 0 bases and J by 3 bases, with 8 bases left in between. The CDR3 runs 14 residues. The CDR3 reads CAISESREYYGYTF. CDR3 nucleotides: TGTGCCATCAGTGAGTCGCGGGAGTACTATGGCTACACCTTC.

The V call is TRBV4-1, the J call TRBJ2-4; perhaps TRBD2 as D (6 bases). Trimming left V 0 bases short and J 0 bases short, with 6 bases between. This CDR3 is 15 amino acids long. Germline lookup yields CDR1 MGHRA and CDR2 YSYEKL. CDR3 amino acids: CASSQEGGAKNIQYF. Written as DNA, the CDR3 is TGCGCCAGCAGCCAAGAGGGGGGAGCCAAAAACATTCAGTACTTC.

This clone has only one observation. This sequence joins TRBV7-6 and TRBJ2-5; D gene unclear. The CDR3 is 15 amino acids. V lost 1 base and J 3 bases, leaving 12 bases between the germline ends. CDR1 and CDR2 (germline): SGHVS, FNYEAQ. The CDR3 loop reads CASSLVSGLEETQYF. CDR3 coding DNA: TGTGCCAGCAGCTTAGTATCCGGGTTGGAAGAGACCCAGTACTTC.

This chain connects TRBV4-1 to TRBJ2-4; 8 bases map to TRBD1. The V gene's germline CDR1 is MGHRA and CDR2 YSYEKL. CDR3 length equals 18 residues. V was pared by 3 bases and J by 0 bases, with 10 bases of the junction left unmatched. The CDR3 is CASSHLNIGQGAKNIQYF. CDR3 coding DNA: TGCGCCAGCAGCCACCTGAACATCGGACAGGGAGCCAAAAACATTCAGTACTTC.

This rearrangement joins TRBV7-9 to TRBJ1-2; 11 bases are shared with TRBD1. This CDR3 has 16 residues. Trimming took 2 bases from V and 8 from J; bases not matched to a gene: 10. Germline CDR1 SEHNR, CDR2 FQNEAQ (reference sequence). CDR3 nucleotides: TGTGCCAGCAGCTTATCCCCCGGACAGGGGGCGGAGGGCTACACCTTC. This encodes CASSLSPGQGAEGYTF.

The rearrangement links TRBV6-6 to TRBJ1-3; 7 nucleotides agree with TRBD1. Germline V lookup: CDR1 MNHNY, CDR2 SVGAGI (reference sequence). The trim removed 6 bases at V and 5 bases at J, leaving 10 bases unmatched. This CDR3 is built from 15 residues. The CDR3 sequence is CASSPPLTGRNTIYF. In DNA form, the CDR3 reads TGTGCCAGCAGCCCGCCTCTGACAGGGAGAAACACCATATATTTT.

The chain employs TRBV2 and TRBJ2-7; D possibly corresponds to TRBD2 (5 bases). Between the trimmed V and J ends, which lost 7 bases and 4 bases, there was a span of 17 bases. Looked up from germline, CDR1 is SNHLY and CDR2 is FYNNEI. CDR3 length: 14 residues. The CDR3 spells CASIERVLEYEQYF. CDR3 in DNA: TGTGCCAGCATCGAGAGGGTCCTCGAATACGAGCAGTACTTC.

The V gene is TRBV11-2, the J gene TRBJ1-3; TRBD1 matches at 7 bases. Trimming removed 5 bases from V and 0 bases from J; junction bases left unmatched: 7. Germline CDR1 reads SGHAT; CDR2 reads FQNNGV. The CDR3 runs 16 residues. The CDR3 reads CASSPDRALSGNTIYF. CDR3 nucleotide sequence: TGTGCCAGCAGCCCCGACAGGGCTCTCTCTGGAAACACCATATATTTT.

The chain has TRBV30 and TRBJ1-1; weak D call: TRBD1 (5 bases). Per the germline V gene, CDR1 is GTSNPN and CDR2 is SVGIG (reference sequence). There are 11 residues in the CDR3. The V and J ends lost 3 bases and 8 bases respectively, with 10 bases between them. The CDR3 spells CAWRTESEAFF. The CDR3 DNA follows: TGTGCCTGGAGGACAGAGTCAGAAGCTTTCTTT. Combining the CDR3 with reference TRBV30 and TRBJ1-1 gives the whole variable domain SQTIHQWPATLVQPVGSPLSLECTVEGTSNPNLYWYRQAAGRGLQLLFYSVGIGQISSEVPQNLSASRPQDRQFILSSKKLLLSDSGFYLCAWRTESEAFFGQGTRLTVV.

The V gene is TRBV5-4, the J gene TRBJ2-7, with D tentatively TRBD2 (5 bases). Per germline, CDR1 SGHNT and CDR2 YYREEE (reference sequence). This CDR3 has 14 residues. The V and J ends lost 4 bases and 6 bases respectively, with 17 bases between them. In DNA form, the CDR3 reads TGTGCCAGCAGCCGCACTAGTGCCGGAGGCGAGCAGTACTTC. Translated: CASSRTSAGGEQYF.

The J gene is TRBJ1-1, the V gene TRBV16; D perhaps matches TRBD1 (5 bases). The CDR3 spans 14 residues. The ends were cut back, 4 bases at V and 1 base at J, with 10 bases in the middle. Germline V CDR1 and CDR2: KGHSY, FQNENV. CDR3 coding DNA: TGTGCCAGCAGCCTCGATACAGGGAACACTGAAGCTTTCTTT. It specifies CASSLDTGNTEAFF.

This clone turned up a few times. The CDR3, as DNA: TGTGCCAGCAGCTTGGTAGCGGGAGGTGACGAGCAGTACTTC. Encoded protein: CASSLVAGGDEQYF. The J gene is TRBJ2-7, the V gene TRBV5-6, with 10 bases fitting TRBD2. Germline lookup yields CDR1 SGHDT and CDR2 YYEEEE. V dropped 0 bases and J dropped 5; count of bases not matched to a gene: 2. The length of the CDR3 is 14 residues.

The rearrangement links TRBV6-6 to TRBJ2-3; 7 bases agree with TRBD2. The J segment lost 6 bases and the V segment lost 7 bases, leaving 16 bases of the junction unmatched. The germline V gene has CDR1 MNHNY and CDR2 SVGAGI (reference sequence). The CDR3 contains 16 residues. This CDR3 is CASTLPGPGEGDTQYF. Here the CDR3 DNA reads TGTGCCAGCACTCTACCGGGGCCCGGGGAGGGTGATACGCAGTATTTT.

The chain joins TRBV5-6 to TRBJ1-5; D not certain. Trimming removed 2 bases at V and 0 bases at J, with 12 bases between. From germline, CDR1 is SGHDT and CDR2 YYEEEE. CDR3 length equals 16 residues. CDR3 sequence (DNA): TGTGCCAGCAGCTTTAGAACGGGTACTAGCAATCAGCCCCAGCATTTT. Translating it yields CASSFRTGTSNQPQHF.

This chain joins TRBV29-1 and TRBJ2-1; 10 bases map to TRBD2. Losses at the gene ends were 8 bases for V and 8 bases for J; bases not matched to a gene: 18. The CDR3 has 16 residues. Per the germline V gene, CDR1 is SQVTM and CDR2 is ANQGSEA. CDR3 sequence: CSFAASASGSIHEQFF. CDR3 DNA: TGCAGCTTCGCCGCAAGTGCTAGCGGGAGTATCCATGAGCAGTTCTTC.

This clone was seen only once. The rearrangement links TRBV18 to TRBJ1-2; the match to TRBD1 covers 7 bases. Germline V gives CDR1 KGHSH, CDR2 LQKENI. There are 16 residues in the CDR3. V lost 3 bases, J lost 0 bases, and 7 bases stayed unmatched. The CDR3 spells CASSPSGTVSNYGYTF. The CDR3 region has the DNA TGTGCCAGCTCACCTTCCGGGACAGTTTCTAACTATGGCTACACCTTC.

This chain uses TRBV7-2 with TRBJ2-3, with TRBD2 as a possible D gene (6 bases). Germline-derived CDR1 and CDR2 are SGHTA and FQGNSA. CDR3 length: 16 residues. Trimming pared 7 bases from V and 2 bases from J, leaving 19 bases between. CDR3 sequence: CASTIYEGGYTDTQYF. The CDR3, as DNA: TGTGCCAGCACTATATACGAGGGAGGCTACACAGATACGCAGTATTTT.

CDR3 nucleotides: TGCGCCAGCGCCGGGGTGGATCTTGTCTCCTACAATGAGCAGTTCTTC. Translating gives CASAGVDLVSYNEQFF. The chain has TRBV4-1 and TRBJ2-1; the D gene is possibly TRBD2 (5 bases). The CDR3 has 16 amino acids. Trimming removed 8 bases at V and 0 bases at J, with 17 bases between. Germline loops: CDR1 MGHRA, CDR2 YSYEKL.